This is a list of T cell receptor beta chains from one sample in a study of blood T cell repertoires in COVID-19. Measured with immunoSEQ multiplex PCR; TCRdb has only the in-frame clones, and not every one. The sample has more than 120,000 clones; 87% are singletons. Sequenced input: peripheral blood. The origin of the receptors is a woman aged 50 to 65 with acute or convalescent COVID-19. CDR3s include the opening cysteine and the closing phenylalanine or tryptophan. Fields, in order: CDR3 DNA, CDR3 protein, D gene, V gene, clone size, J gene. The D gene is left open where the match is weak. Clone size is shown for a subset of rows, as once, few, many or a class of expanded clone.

DNA: TGTGCCAGCAGCTCCCTGAGGGACACTGAAGCTTTCTTT; CDR3: CASSSLRDTEAFF; D: NA; V: TRBV7-9; size: NA; J: TRBJ1-1
DNA: TGTGCCAGCAGCCAAGACGGACGGGGGACTGAAGCTTTCTTT; CDR3: CASSQDGRGTEAFF; D: NA; V: TRBV3-1/TRBV3-2; size: NA; J: TRBJ1-1
DNA: TGTGCCAGCTCACCACCGGAGGGAAGGGGTCAGCCCCAGCATTTT; CDR3: CASSPPEGRGQPQHF; D: NA; V: TRBV18; size: NA; J: TRBJ1-5
DNA: TGTGCCAGCAGTGAAAGCGGGGGGGCCTACAATGAGCAGTTCTTC; CDR3: CASSESGGAYNEQFF; D: TRBD2; V: TRBV6-1; size: NA; J: TRBJ2-1
DNA: TGTGCCAGCAGCCAAGATCTGGGACTGAATGAGCAGTTCTTC; CDR3: CASSQDLGLNEQFF; D: NA; V: TRBV4-2; size: NA; J: TRBJ2-1
DNA: TGTGCCAGCAGTGAAGCAAACAGGGGGGTCTATGGCTACACCTTC; CDR3: CASSEANRGVYGYTF; D: TRBD1; V: TRBV25-1; size: few; J: TRBJ1-2
DNA: TGTGCCAGCAGCAAAGGCCCTAGCGGGAAGGGATGGACCCAGTACTTC; CDR3: CASSKGPSGKGWTQYF; D: NA; V: TRBV21-1; size: NA; J: TRBJ2-5
DNA: TGTGCCAGCAGTCACCCCTCGATCTATAGCAATCAGCCCCAGCATTTT; CDR3: CASSHPSIYSNQPQHF; D: NA; V: TRBV6-2/TRBV6-3; size: NA; J: TRBJ1-5
DNA: TGTGCCAGCAGCCACAATCAGCCCCAGCATTTT; CDR3: CASSHNQPQHF; D: NA; V: TRBV6-5; size: NA; J: TRBJ1-5
DNA: TGTGCCAGCAGTTTAATCGAACTAGGTCCCCATGAGCAGTTCTTC; CDR3: CASSLIELGPHEQFF; D: NA; V: TRBV27; size: NA; J: TRBJ2-1
DNA: TGTGCCAGCAGCCGAAGGGTCGGGGTAACCAACTATGGCTACACCTTC; CDR3: CASSRRVGVTNYGYTF; D: NA; V: TRBV11-1; size: NA; J: TRBJ1-2
DNA: TGTGCCAGCAGCTTACGGGGTTCATATTACGAGCAGTACTTC; CDR3: CASSLRGSYYEQYF; D: NA; V: TRBV5-4; size: NA; J: TRBJ2-7
DNA: TGTGCCAGCAGCTTAGCGTACCAGGGTAACACTGAAGCTTTCTTT; CDR3: CASSLAYQGNTEAFF; D: NA; V: TRBV7-9; size: once; J: TRBJ1-1
DNA: TGTGCCAGCAGGTCGACTATGAACACCGGGGAGCTGTTTTTT; CDR3: CASRSTMNTGELFF; D: NA; V: TRBV27; size: few; J: TRBJ2-2
DNA: TGTGCCAGCAGCCTTGTACGGGGGGCCAACGTCCTGACTTTC; CDR3: CASSLVRGANVLTF; D: NA; V: TRBV5-4; size: NA; J: TRBJ2-6
DNA: TGTGCCAGCAGTGCTTGGACAGGGTTTAACACCGGGGAGCTGTTTTTT; CDR3: CASSAWTGFNTGELFF; D: TRBD1; V: TRBV28; size: NA; J: TRBJ2-2
DNA: TGTGCCACCAGTGCGCAAGAGACCCAGTACTTC; CDR3: CATSAQETQYF; D: NA; V: TRBV24-1; size: NA; J: TRBJ2-5
DNA: TGCGCCAGCAGCCAAGAGGGGGTGACAGGTCTTACCTACGAGCAGTACTTC; CDR3: CASSQEGVTGLTYEQYF; D: NA; V: TRBV4-1; size: NA; J: TRBJ2-7
DNA: TGTGCCAGCAGCCCCCGGGACAGGGGGGGTGGCTACACCTTC; CDR3: CASSPRDRGGGYTF; D: TRBD1; V: TRBV9; size: NA; J: TRBJ1-2
DNA: TGTGCCAGCAGCCAAACTAGCACGGGCACAGATACGCAGTATTTT; CDR3: CASSQTSTGTDTQYF; D: NA; V: TRBV2; size: once; J: TRBJ2-3
DNA: TGCGCCAGCAGCCTGGAGGGACTAGCGGGACAGCAGTTCTTC; CDR3: CASSLEGLAGQQFF; D: TRBD2; V: TRBV5-1; size: NA; J: TRBJ2-1
DNA: TGTGCCAGCAGGACAGGGGCTACCTATGGCTACACCTTC; CDR3: CASRTGATYGYTF; D: TRBD1; V: TRBV2; size: NA; J: TRBJ1-2
DNA: TGTGCCAGCAGCTTAAAACAGGGGGGATTCTACGAGCAGTACTTC; CDR3: CASSLKQGGFYEQYF; D: TRBD1; V: TRBV7-3; size: NA; J: TRBJ2-7
DNA: TGTGCCAGCAGCCAAGCTTGGGGGGTTGGGAACACTGAAGCTTTCTTT; CDR3: CASSQAWGVGNTEAFF; D: NA; V: TRBV14; size: NA; J: TRBJ1-1
DNA: TGCAGTGCTAGAAGCCATGAGCAGTTCTTC; CDR3: CSARSHEQFF; D: NA; V: TRBV20-1; size: NA; J: TRBJ2-1
DNA: TGCGCCAGCAGCTTGCTGGGGGCGGGCGAGCAGTACTTC; CDR3: CASSLLGAGEQYF; D: NA; V: TRBV5-1; size: NA; J: TRBJ2-7
DNA: TGTGCCAGCAGTGAAGGAGGGTGGGTTGCTTTCTTT; CDR3: CASSEGGWVAFF; D: NA; V: TRBV6-1; size: NA; J: TRBJ1-1
DNA: TGCGCCAGCAGCTTGGAGTGGGCCGTTGGTAATGAAAAACTGTTTTTT; CDR3: CASSLEWAVGNEKLFF; D: NA; V: TRBV5-1; size: NA; J: TRBJ1-4
DNA: TGTGCCAGTCTCGGGGCGACAGGTCTAAAACAGGGTTACAATGAGCAGTTCTTC; CDR3: CASLGATGLKQGYNEQFF; D: NA; V: TRBV19; size: NA; J: TRBJ2-1
DNA: TGTGCCAGCAGCTACGGCCGCGGAGGCGCGAACACCGGGGAGCTGTTTTTT; CDR3: CASSYGRGGANTGELFF; D: NA; V: TRBV5-4; size: NA; J: TRBJ2-2
DNA: TGCGCCAGCAGCTTGGGGACAGGGGAGGGGTCACCCCTCCACTTT; CDR3: CASSLGTGEGSPLHF; D: TRBD1; V: TRBV5-1; size: NA; J: TRBJ1-6
DNA: TGTGCCAGCAGCCAAGATTTCCTCGCGGGAGGTGAGCAGTACTTC; CDR3: CASSQDFLAGGEQYF; D: TRBD2; V: TRBV3-1/TRBV3-2; size: NA; J: TRBJ2-7
DNA: TGTGCCAGCAGCCATATTACGGAGGATCCAGGGGGAGATACGCAGTATTTT; CDR3: CASSHITEDPGGDTQYF; D: TRBD1; V: TRBV7-6; size: NA; J: TRBJ2-3
DNA: TGCGCCAGCAGCCGCGAGGACAGGGAAGGGGAGCAGTACTTC; CDR3: CASSREDREGEQYF; D: TRBD1; V: TRBV5-1; size: NA; J: TRBJ2-7
DNA: TGTGCCAGCAGCCACGCACGAAGGGGGTGGTACGAGCAGTACTTC; CDR3: CASSHARRGWYEQYF; D: NA; V: TRBV7-8; size: NA; J: TRBJ2-7
DNA: TGTGCCAGCAGCGTAGGACAGGCTCCGGCGTACGAGCAGTACTTC; CDR3: CASSVGQAPAYEQYF; D: NA; V: TRBV9; size: NA; J: TRBJ2-7
DNA: TGTGCCAGCAGCCAAGTACGGGGGGCCGCCACAGATACGCAGTATTTT; CDR3: CASSQVRGAATDTQYF; D: NA; V: TRBV14; size: NA; J: TRBJ2-3
DNA: TGTGCCAGCAGCAAAGGAAGACTAGCGGGGGGTTCCGGCACAGATACGCAGTATTTT; CDR3: CASSKGRLAGGSGTDTQYF; D: NA; V: TRBV21-1; size: NA; J: TRBJ2-3
DNA: TGTGCCAGCAGCATGGAGAGGGTTCCCTACAATGAGCAGTTCTTC; CDR3: CASSMERVPYNEQFF; D: NA; V: TRBV7-3; size: NA; J: TRBJ2-1
DNA: TGCGCCAGCAGCTTGGCTCAGGGGTCCCGCACAGATACGCAGTATTTT; CDR3: CASSLAQGSRTDTQYF; D: NA; V: TRBV5-1; size: many; J: TRBJ2-3
DNA: TGTGCCAGCAGCCAGATGCCCGGAGAGGGGCAGTACTTC; CDR3: CASSQMPGEGQYF; D: NA; V: TRBV3-1/TRBV3-2; size: NA; J: TRBJ2-7
DNA: TGTGCCAGCAGAGAAGGGCAGGGGGGATCCTACAATGAGCAGTTCTTC; CDR3: CASREGQGGSYNEQFF; D: NA; V: TRBV6-1; size: NA; J: TRBJ2-1
DNA: TGTGCCAGTAGTCGACAGTCCTCCTACAATGAGCAGTTCTTC; CDR3: CASSRQSSYNEQFF; D: NA; V: TRBV19; size: NA; J: TRBJ2-1
DNA: TGTGCCAGTAGAAGGGGGTCCTCTGGAAACACCATATATTTT; CDR3: CASRRGSSGNTIYF; D: NA; V: TRBV19; size: NA; J: TRBJ1-3
DNA: TGTGCCAGTAGTATAAGGGGACAAGTTGGTGAAAAACTGTTTTTT; CDR3: CASSIRGQVGEKLFF; D: NA; V: TRBV19; size: NA; J: TRBJ1-4